Below, one T cell receptor beta chain is given with its context. Only in-frame clones appear in the TCRdb table, and some are missing; sequencing was by immunoSEQ multiplex PCR. The sample shows some 180,000 clones, 85% to 90% of them seen only once. Trimming at V came to 5 bases and at J to 3 bases, leaving 7 bases not matched to a gene. The CDR3 is made up of 15 amino acids. Germline V gene data show CDR1 as MNHEY and CDR2 as SVGAGI. This record belongs to a study of blood T cell repertoires in COVID-19. This clonotype was obtained from a middle-aged woman in a cohort exposed to, infected with or recovered from COVID-19 (not recorded which). The chain combines TRBV6-5 with TRBJ2-7, with 10 bases lining up with TRBD1. Sequenced: PBMCs or T cells enriched from blood (not recorded which). For the CDR3, the DNA is TGTGCCAGCAGTCCCCTCCGGGACAGGGGCTACGAGCAGTACTTC. This codes for CASSPLRDRGYEQYF.